The 4 T cell receptor beta chains below all came from one sample that was sequenced in a study of T cell responses to AZD1222 COVID-19 vaccine. This table comes from immunoSEQ multiplex PCR, and its TCRdb copy is limited to in-frame clones, with some not included. The sample carries over 150,000 clones, 90% recorded once. The sequencing used peripheral blood, collected on day 0 of AZD1222 vaccination. The receptors stem from an adult in good health.

This chain uses TRBV7-3 with TRBJ1-1; D possibly corresponds to TRBD1 (6 bases). CDR3 length: 14 residues. CDR1 is SGHTA and CDR2 is FQGTGA in the germline V gene. V was cut by 5 bases and J by 5 bases, with 15 bases left in between. CDR3 DNA sequence: TGTGCCAGCAGCCTCACAGGGTCACTAACTGAAGCTTTCTTT. Its protein product is CASSLTGSLTEAFF.

This clone has a single count. The chain links TRBV3-1 (or the pseudogene TRBV3-2) to TRBJ1-6; D ambiguous. The ends were cut back, 4 bases at V and 0 bases at J, with 13 bases in the middle. The CDR3 totals 17 residues. Germline V gene sequence: CDR1 LGHDT, CDR2 YNNKEL (reference sequence). The CDR3 sequence is CASSRHPRSSYNSPLHF. The CDR3 coding sequence is TGTGCCAGCAGCCGCCACCCCCGGAGCTCCTATAATTCACCCCTCCACTTT.

The chain uses TRBV9 and TRBJ1-2; tentatively, D is TRBD1 (5 bases). The CDR3 covers 16 residues. V was clipped by 0 bases and J by 4 bases, with 16 bases between them. CDR1 is SGDLS and CDR2 is YYNGEE in the germline V gene. CDR3: CASSVALVGPLYGYTF. CDR3 bases: TGTGCCAGCAGCGTAGCCCTTGTGGGGCCCCTCTATGGCTACACCTTC.

J is TRBJ1-1 and V is TRBV27; D not resolved. Deletions cut 8 bases from V and 8 bases from J, with 18 bases between. Looked up from germline, CDR1 is MNHEY and CDR2 is SMNVEV (reference sequence). The CDR3 is made up of 13 amino acids. CDR3 nucleotide sequence: TGTGCCAGCGGTCCCCCTGGCGTGCTAGAAGCTTTCTTT. Translation: CASGPPGVLEAFF.